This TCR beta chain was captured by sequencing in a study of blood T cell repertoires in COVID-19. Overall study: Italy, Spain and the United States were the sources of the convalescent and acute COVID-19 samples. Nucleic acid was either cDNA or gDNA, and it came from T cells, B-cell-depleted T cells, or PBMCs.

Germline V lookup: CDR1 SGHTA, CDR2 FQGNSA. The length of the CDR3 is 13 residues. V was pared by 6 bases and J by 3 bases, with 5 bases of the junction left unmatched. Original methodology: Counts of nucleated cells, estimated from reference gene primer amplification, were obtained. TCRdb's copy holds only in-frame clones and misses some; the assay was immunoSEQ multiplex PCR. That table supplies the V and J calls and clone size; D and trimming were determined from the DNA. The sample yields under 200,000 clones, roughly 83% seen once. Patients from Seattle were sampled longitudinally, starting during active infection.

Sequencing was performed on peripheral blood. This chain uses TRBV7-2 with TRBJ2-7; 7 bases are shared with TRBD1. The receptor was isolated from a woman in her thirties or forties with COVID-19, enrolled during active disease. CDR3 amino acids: CASRTGKVYEQYF. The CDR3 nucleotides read TGTGCCAGCAGGACAGGGAAGGTCTACGAGCAGTACTTC.